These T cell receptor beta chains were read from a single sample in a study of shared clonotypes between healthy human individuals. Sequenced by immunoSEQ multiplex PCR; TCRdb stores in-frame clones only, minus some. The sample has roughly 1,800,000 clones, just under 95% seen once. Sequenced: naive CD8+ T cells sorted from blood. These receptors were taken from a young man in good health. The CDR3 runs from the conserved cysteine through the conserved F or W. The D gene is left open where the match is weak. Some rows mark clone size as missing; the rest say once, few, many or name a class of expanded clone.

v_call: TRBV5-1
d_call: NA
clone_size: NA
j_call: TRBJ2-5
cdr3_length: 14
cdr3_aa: CASSLPRLEETQYF
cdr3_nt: TGCGCCAGCAGCTTACCCCGACTGGAAGAGACCCAGTACTTC

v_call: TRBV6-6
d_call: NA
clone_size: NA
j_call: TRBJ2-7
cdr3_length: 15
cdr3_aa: CASSKPGDQVYEQYF
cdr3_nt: TGTGCCAGCAGCAAACCGGGGGATCAAGTATACGAGCAGTACTTC

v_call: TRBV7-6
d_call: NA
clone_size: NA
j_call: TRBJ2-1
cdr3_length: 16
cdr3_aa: CASSSSRIIPYNEQFF
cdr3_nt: TGTGCCAGCAGCTCCTCCAGGATTATCCCCTACAATGAGCAGTTCTTC

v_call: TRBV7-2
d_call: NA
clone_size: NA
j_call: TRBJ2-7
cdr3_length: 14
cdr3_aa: CASSLVQGVYEQYF
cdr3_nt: TGTGCCAGCAGCTTAGTACAGGGTGTCTACGAGCAGTACTTC

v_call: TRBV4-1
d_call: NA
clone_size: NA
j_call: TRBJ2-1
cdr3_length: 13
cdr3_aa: CASSHTGVGEQFF
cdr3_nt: TGCGCCAGCAGCCATACTGGGGTCGGTGAGCAGTTCTTC

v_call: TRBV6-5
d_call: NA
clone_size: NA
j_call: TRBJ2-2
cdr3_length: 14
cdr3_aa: CASSYHSNTGELFF
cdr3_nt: TGTGCCAGCAGTTACCACAGTAACACCGGGGAGCTGTTTTTT

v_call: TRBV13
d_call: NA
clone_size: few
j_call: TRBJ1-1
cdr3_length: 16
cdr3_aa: CASSASVGRDSSTAFF
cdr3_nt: TGTGCCAGCAGCGCTTCGGTCGGCAGGGATAGTAGTACGGCTTTCTTT

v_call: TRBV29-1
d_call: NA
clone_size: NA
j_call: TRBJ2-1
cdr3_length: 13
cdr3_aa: CSVEDRTPMREFF
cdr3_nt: TGCAGCGTTGAAGATCGTACCCCAATGAGGGAGTTCTTC

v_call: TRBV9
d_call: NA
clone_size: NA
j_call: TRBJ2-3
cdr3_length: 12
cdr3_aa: CASSAHTDTQYF
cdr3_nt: TGTGCCAGCAGCGCACATACAGATACGCAGTATTTT

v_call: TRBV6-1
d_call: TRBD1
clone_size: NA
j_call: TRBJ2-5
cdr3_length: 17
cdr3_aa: CASSESHFRGRQETQYF
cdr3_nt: TGTGCCAGCAGTGAATCCCACTTCAGGGGGCGCCAAGAGACCCAGTACTTC

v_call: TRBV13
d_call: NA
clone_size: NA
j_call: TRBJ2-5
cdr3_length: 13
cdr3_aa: CASSSMQQETQYF
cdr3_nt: TGTGCCAGCAGCTCCATGCAACAAGAGACCCAGTACTTC

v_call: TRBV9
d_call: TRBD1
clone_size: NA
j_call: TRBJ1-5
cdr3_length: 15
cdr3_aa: CASSEGGQGRQPQHF
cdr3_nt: TGTGCCAGCAGCGAAGGTGGACAGGGACGTCAGCCCCAGCATTTT

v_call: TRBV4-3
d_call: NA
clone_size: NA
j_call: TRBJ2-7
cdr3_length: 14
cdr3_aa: CASSQGQGLYEQYF
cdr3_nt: TGCGCCAGCAGCCAAGGGCAGGGCCTCTACGAGCAGTACTTC

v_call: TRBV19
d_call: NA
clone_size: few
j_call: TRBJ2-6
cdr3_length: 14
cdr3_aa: CASSIDSGANVLTF
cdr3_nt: TGTGCCAGTAGTATAGACTCTGGGGCCAACGTCCTGACTTTC